Each of the 4 T cell receptor beta chains below was sequenced from the same sample in a study of T cell repertoires in cytomegalovirus infection. These TCRs are of unknown antigen specificity. TCRdb reanalysed the reads using MiXCR and keeps one entry per CDR3 protein. The sample contains about 500,000 distinct CDR3 sequences, 25% to 35% of which appear only once. The material was cultured PBMCs, obtained from culture after CMV antigen stimulation. The receptors here all came from a human donor in good health (CMV status not recorded). Some clones in this sample may be carry-over from other donors' samples.

This clonotype was counted only a few times. CDR3 DNA: TGTGCCATCAGTGACACGACCGCAACTAATGAAAAACTGTTTTTT. It encodes CAISDTTATNEKLFF. This chain uses TRBV10-3 with TRBJ1-4; no clear D. Germline CDR1 reads ENHRY; CDR2 reads SYGVKD. V gave up 3 bases and J gave up 0 bases, with 8 bases separating them. The CDR3 spans 15 residues.

A single count supports this clonotype. The chain has TRBV30 and TRBJ2-1, with a possible D match to TRBD2 (5 bases). This CDR3 has 14 amino acids. CDR1 and CDR2 from the germline V gene are GTSNPN and SVGIG (reference sequence). Trimming stripped 4 bases from V and 3 bases from J, with 13 bases between. The CDR3 coding sequence is TGTGCCTGGACCGGGGAATCGAACTACAATGAGCAGTTCTTC. Its protein product is CAWTGESNYNEQFF.

The rearrangement joins TRBV29-1 to TRBJ2-5; D is unresolved. The V end lost 3 bases, the J end lost 1 base, and 9 bases lay between the germline ends. The germline V gene encodes CDR1 SQVTM and CDR2 ANQGSEA. The CDR3 has 13 residues. CDR3 region: CSVDWSSQETQYF. CDR3 sequence (DNA): TGCAGCGTTGACTGGAGTTCCCAAGAGACCCAGTACTTC.

The sample holds a few counts of this clonotype. The chain uses TRBV11-2 and TRBJ1-4; D remains unclear. Trimming took 3 bases from V and 6 from J, leaving 8 bases between them. Germline assignment: CDR1 SGHAT and CDR2 FQNNGV. The CDR3 is 13 residues long. The CDR3 DNA follows: TGTGCCAGCAGCTTGGGTTTTTATGAAAAACTGTTTTTT. This codes for CASSLGFYEKLFF. Full variable domain (missing parts from reference TRBV11-2 and TRBJ1-4): EAGVAQSPRYKIIEKRQSVAFWCNPISGHATLYWYQQILGQGPKLLIQFQNNGVVDDSQLPKDRFSAERLKGVDSTLKIQPAKLEDSAVYLCASSLGFYEKLFFGSGTQLSVL.